The entry that follows covers one T cell receptor beta chain sequence. The ends were cut back, 9 bases at V and 1 base at J, with 15 bases in the middle. This CDR3 contains 15 residues. Germline V CDR1 and CDR2: LNHDA, SQIVND (reference sequence). In the authors' methods: Reference gene primer amplification in the assay estimated nucleated cell counts. Data came from immunoSEQ multiplex PCR; TCRdb stores just in-frame clones and leaves some out. Clonal size and the V and J genes are those of that table, whereas D and trimming came from the DNA. The sample lists 170,000 or so clones, 85% to 90% occurring once. This sample was taken from a study of blood T cell repertoires in COVID-19.

Input material: peripheral blood. This TCR was recovered from a woman aged 70-85 years with COVID-19, enrolled during active disease. The rearrangement joins TRBV19 to TRBJ2-2; a possible D gene is TRBD2 (6 bases). CDR3 amino acids: CASSPTSLNTGELFF. The CDR3 DNA is TGTGCCAGCTCTCCTACTAGCCTGAACACCGGGGAGCTGTTTTTT.